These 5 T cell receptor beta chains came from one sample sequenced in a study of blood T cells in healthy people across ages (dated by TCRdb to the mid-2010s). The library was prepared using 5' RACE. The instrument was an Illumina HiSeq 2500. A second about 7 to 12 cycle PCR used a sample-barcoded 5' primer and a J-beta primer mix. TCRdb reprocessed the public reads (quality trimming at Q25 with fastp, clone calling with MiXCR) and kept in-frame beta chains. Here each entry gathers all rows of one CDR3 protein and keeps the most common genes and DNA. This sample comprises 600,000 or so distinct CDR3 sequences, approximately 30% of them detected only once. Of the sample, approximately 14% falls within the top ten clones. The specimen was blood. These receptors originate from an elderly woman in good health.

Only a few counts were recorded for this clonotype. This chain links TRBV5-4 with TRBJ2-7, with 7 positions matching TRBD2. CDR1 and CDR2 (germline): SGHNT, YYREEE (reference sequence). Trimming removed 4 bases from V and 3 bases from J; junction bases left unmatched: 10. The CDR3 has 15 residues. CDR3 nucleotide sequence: TGTGCCAGCAGCCCCTACGGGGGGAGAGTCTACGAGCAGTACTTC. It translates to CASSPYGGRVYEQYF.

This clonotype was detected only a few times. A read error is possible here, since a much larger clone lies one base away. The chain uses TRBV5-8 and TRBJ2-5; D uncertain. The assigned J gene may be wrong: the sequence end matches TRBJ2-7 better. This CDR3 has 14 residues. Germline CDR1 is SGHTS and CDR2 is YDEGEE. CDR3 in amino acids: CAGSLLLGTNEQYF. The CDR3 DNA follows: TGTGCCGGCAGCTTGCTCCTGGGAACCAACGAGCAGTACTTC.

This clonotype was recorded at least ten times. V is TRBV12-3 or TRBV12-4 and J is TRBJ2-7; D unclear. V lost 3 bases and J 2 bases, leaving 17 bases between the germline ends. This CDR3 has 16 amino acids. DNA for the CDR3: TGTGCCAGCAGTTTTTCAGTCGGGCTGCAACCCTACGAGCAGTACTTC. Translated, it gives CASSFSVGLQPYEQYF.

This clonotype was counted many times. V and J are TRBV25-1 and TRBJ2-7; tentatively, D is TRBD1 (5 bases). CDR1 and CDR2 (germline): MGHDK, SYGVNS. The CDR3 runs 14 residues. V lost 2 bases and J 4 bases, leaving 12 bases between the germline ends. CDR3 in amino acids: CASSETGWTYEQYF. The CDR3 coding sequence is TGTGCCAGCAGTGAAACGGGCTGGACATACGAGCAGTACTTC.

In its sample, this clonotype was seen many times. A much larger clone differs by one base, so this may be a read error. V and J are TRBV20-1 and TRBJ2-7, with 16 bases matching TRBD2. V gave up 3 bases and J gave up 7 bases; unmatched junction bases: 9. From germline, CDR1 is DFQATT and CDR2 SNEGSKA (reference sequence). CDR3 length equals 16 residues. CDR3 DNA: TGCAGTGCTAGGGGGACTAGCGGGGGGGCCTTATATGAGCAGTACTTC. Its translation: CSARGTSGGALYEQYF.